This TCR beta chain originates from a study of technical replicates of blood from several donors. This table comes from immunoSEQ multiplex PCR, and its TCRdb copy is limited to in-frame clones, with some not included. The repertoire consists of 80,000 to 95,000 clones, with just over 95% occurring once and the leading ten covering about 0.3%. Per germline, CDR1 MNHNS and CDR2 SASEGT. With V trimmed by 6 bases and J by 0 bases, 8 bases remained unmatched. The CDR3 is 16 residues long. The sequencing input was T cells isolated from PBMCs. The source is a human donor in good health. The V call is TRBV6-1, the J call TRBJ2-3; 8 nucleotides align to TRBD1. The CDR3 nucleotides read TGTGCCAGCAGCGAATCCCGGACAGGGAGCACAGATACGCAGTATTTT. This codes for CASSESRTGSTDTQYF.